This entry describes one T cell receptor (beta chain). These data are taken from a study of blood T cell repertoires in COVID-19. Whole-study context: T cells, B-cell-depleted T cells, or PBMCs provided the cDNA or gDNA that served as material.

Germline V gene data show CDR1 as MGHRA and CDR2 as YSYEKL. This CDR3 has 17 residues. Trimming left V 2 bases short and J 3 bases short, with 17 bases between. Original handling: Estimation of nucleated cell counts relied on the amplification of reference gene primers. The table came from immunoSEQ multiplex PCR; TCRdb's copy has only in-frame clones and leaves some out. For V, J and clone size, that table is used; D and trimming come from the DNA. The sample has about 80,000 clones; over 65% are singletons. The J gene is TRBJ2-1, the V gene TRBV4-1; D remains ambiguous. The sample taken for sequencing was peripheral blood. The clonotype originates from a man in his forties or fifties with active or convalescent COVID-19. The CDR3 DNA is TGCGCCAGCAGCCAACCGCCCAGAGGTTTTGACTACAATGAGCAGTTCTTC. Translated: CASSQPPRGFDYNEQFF.